This T cell receptor (beta chain) was recovered during a study of T cell changes during pregnancy in multiple sclerosis. The germline CDR1 and CDR2 sequences are GTSNPN and SVGIG (reference sequence). The trim removed 5 bases at V and 5 bases at J, leaving 9 bases unmatched. CDR3 size: 14 residues. Produced via immunoSEQ multiplex PCR; TCRdb's table is partial and in-frame only. This table has 10,000 or so clones, 83% appearing once. The sequenced sample was CD8+ T cells from peripheral blood mononuclear cells, obtained in the third trimester of pregnancy. The chain uses TRBV30 and TRBJ1-1, with 9 bases that match TRBD1. This sequence originates from a female donor in good health, enrolled as a control in a pregnancy study. CDR3: CAWGLDRGGTEAFF. The CDR3 DNA reads as TGTGCCTGGGGCCTGGACAGGGGAGGGACTGAAGCTTTCTTT.